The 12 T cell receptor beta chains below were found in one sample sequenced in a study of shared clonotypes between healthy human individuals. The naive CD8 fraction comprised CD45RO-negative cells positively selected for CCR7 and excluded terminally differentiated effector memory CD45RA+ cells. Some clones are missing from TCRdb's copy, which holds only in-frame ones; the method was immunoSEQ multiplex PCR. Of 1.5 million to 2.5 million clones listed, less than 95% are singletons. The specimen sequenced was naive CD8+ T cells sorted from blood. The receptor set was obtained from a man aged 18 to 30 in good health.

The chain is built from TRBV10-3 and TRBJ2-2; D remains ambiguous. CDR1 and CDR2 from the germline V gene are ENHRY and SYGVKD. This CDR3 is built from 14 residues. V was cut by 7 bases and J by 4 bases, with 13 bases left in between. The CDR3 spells CAIKKEVGTGELFF. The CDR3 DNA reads TGTGCCATCAAAAAGGAAGTAGGCACCGGGGAGCTGTTTTTT.

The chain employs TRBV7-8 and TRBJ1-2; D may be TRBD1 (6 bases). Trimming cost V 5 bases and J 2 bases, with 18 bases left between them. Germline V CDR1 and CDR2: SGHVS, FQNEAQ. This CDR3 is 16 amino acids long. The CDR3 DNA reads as TGTGCCAGCAGCCATCCTCTAGTTGGGACAAACTATGGCTACACCTTC. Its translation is CASSHPLVGTNYGYTF.

Here the CDR3 reads CASSPNRGGTEAFF. CDR3 bases: TGTGCCAGCAGCCCAAACAGGGGGGGTACTGAAGCTTTCTTT. This chain joins TRBV5-4 and TRBJ1-1; TRBD1 aligns across 8 bases. CDR3 length equals 14 residues. V gave up 4 bases and J gave up 5 bases; unmatched junction bases: 7. Germline CDR1 SGHNT, CDR2 YYREEE (reference sequence).

The CDR3 spells CASSFGLAGDGYTQYF. As DNA, the CDR3 is TGTGCCAGCAGTTTCGGACTAGCGGGAGATGGGTATACGCAGTATTTT. This sequence joins TRBV6-5 and TRBJ2-3, with 13 bases matching TRBD2. The CDR3 runs to 16 residues. Unmatched junction bases numbered 8, after V lost 4 bases and J lost 7 bases. The V gene's germline CDR1 is MNHEY and CDR2 SVGAGI.

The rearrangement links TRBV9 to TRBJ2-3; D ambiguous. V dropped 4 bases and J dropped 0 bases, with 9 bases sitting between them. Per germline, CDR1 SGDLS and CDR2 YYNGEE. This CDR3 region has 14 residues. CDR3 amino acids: CASSPQSSTDTQYF. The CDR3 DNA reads TGTGCCAGCAGCCCTCAATCTAGCACAGATACGCAGTATTTT.

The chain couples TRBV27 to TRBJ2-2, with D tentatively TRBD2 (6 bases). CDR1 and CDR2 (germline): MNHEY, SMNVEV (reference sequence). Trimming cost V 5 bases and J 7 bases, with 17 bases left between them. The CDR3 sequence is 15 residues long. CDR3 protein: CASSPAVSGDGELFF. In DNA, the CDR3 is TGTGCCAGCAGTCCCGCGGTTAGCGGCGACGGGGAGCTGTTTTTT.

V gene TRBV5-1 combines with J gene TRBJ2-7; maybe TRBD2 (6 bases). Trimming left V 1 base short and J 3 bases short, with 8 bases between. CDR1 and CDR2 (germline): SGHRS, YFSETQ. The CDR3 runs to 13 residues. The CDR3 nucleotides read TGCGCCAGCAGCTTGATCGGGGGCTACGAGCAGTACTTC. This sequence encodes CASSLIGGYEQYF.

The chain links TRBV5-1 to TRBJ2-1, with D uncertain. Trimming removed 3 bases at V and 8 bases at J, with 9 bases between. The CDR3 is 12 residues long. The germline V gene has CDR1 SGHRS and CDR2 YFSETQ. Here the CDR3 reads CASSYDLDEQFF. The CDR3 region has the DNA TGCGCCAGCAGCTACGATCTGGATGAGCAGTTCTTC.

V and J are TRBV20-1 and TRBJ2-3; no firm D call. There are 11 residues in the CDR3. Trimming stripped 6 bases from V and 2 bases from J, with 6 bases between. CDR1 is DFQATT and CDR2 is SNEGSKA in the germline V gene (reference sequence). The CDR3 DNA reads TGCAGTGCCGAAACCACAGATACGCAGTATTTT. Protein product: CSAETTDTQYF.

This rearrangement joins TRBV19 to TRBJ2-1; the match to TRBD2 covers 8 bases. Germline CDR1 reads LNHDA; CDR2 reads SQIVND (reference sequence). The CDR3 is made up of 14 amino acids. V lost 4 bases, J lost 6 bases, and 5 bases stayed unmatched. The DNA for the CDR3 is TGTGCCAGTAGTACTAGCGGGTTGGGCAATGAGCAGTTCTTC. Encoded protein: CASSTSGLGNEQFF.

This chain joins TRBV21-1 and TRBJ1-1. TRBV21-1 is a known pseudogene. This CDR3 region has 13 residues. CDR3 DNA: TGTGCCAGCAGCAAAGCCAGCCTACTTGAAGCTTTCTTT. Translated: CASSKASLLEAFF.

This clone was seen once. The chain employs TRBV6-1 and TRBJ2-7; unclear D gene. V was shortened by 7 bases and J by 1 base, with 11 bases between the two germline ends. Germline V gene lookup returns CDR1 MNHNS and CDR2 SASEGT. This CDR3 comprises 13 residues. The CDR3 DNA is TGTGCCAGCACTCGGCAGGTATCCTACGAGCAGTACTTC. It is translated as CASTRQVSYEQYF.